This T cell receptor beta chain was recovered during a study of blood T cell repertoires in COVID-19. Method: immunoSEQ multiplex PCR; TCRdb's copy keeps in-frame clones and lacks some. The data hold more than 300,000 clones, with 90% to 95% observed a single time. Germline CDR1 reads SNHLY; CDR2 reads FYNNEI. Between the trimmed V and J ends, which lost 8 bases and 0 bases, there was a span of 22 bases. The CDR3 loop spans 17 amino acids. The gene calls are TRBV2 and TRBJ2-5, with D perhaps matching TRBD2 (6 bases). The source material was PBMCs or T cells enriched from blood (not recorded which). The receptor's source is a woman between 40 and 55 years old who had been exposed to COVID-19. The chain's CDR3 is CASWGGERSGNQETQYF. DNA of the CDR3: TGTGCCAGCTGGGGCGGGGAACGTAGCGGAAACCAAGAGACCCAGTACTTC.